The 25 T cell receptor beta chains presented below share a single source sample, sequenced in a study of Ad26.COV2.S vaccination and SARS-CoV-2 variants. The treatment is: over 15 received Ad26.COV2.S at low or high dose, single or two shots; about 5 received placebo; per-sample allocation not given. Sample collection was performed on day 63 after the first vaccine or placebo injection. Repertoires were generated with immunoSEQ multiplex PCR, while TCRdb's copy carries only in-frame clones and drops some. The sample carries a few hundred thousand clones, roughly 91% recorded once. The sample consisted of peripheral blood, taken in a trial of Ad26.COV2.S vaccine versus placebo. These receptors were obtained from a person aged 18 to 59 who received the Ad26.COV2.S COVID-19 vaccine or a placebo.

As DNA, the CDR3 is TGTGCCAGCAGCCAAGATCTCGGACTAGCGGCCGTCACAGATACGCAGTATTTT. This translates into CASSQDLGLAAVTDTQYF. The chain recombines TRBV4-2 with TRBJ2-3; TRBD2 matches at 10 bases. Germline assignment: CDR1 LGHNA and CDR2 YNFKEQ. Trimming removed 0 bases from V and 2 bases from J; junction bases left unmatched: 8. The CDR3 runs to 18 residues.

This chain joins TRBV6-2 or TRBV6-3 and TRBJ1-3; D is ambiguous. Trimming removed 0 bases from V and 0 bases from J, with 15 bases in between. Germline loops: CDR1 MNHEY, CDR2 SVGEGT. The CDR3 is 18 amino acids. This CDR3 reads CASSYSTLDQGSGNTIYF. Here the CDR3 DNA reads TGTGCCAGCAGTTACTCTACCCTGGACCAAGGCTCTGGAAACACCATATATTTT.

This chain connects TRBV15 to TRBJ2-2; 7 bases match TRBD1. V dropped 3 bases and J dropped 2; count of bases not matched to a gene: 6. The CDR3 has 16 amino acids. Germline-derived CDR1 and CDR2 are LNHNV and YYDKDF (reference sequence). CDR3 residues: CATSSPDRDNTGELFF. The CDR3 DNA sequence: TGTGCCACCAGCAGCCCAGACAGGGACAACACCGGGGAGCTGTTTTTT.

V and J are TRBV30 and TRBJ2-5; possible D gene TRBD1, 5 bases. The CDR3 is made up of 16 amino acids. The germline V gene has CDR1 GTSNPN and CDR2 SVGIG (reference sequence). V was clipped by 0 bases and J by 5 bases, with 19 bases between them. The CDR3 coding sequence is TGTGCCTGGAGTGTACGGCGTGGCAGGGTGTGGGAGACCCAGTACTTC. Amino acid sequence: CAWSVRRGRVWETQYF.

The chain's CDR3 is CASSEAGSNQPQHF. CDR3 bases: TGTGCCAGCAGTGAAGCGGGTAGCAATCAGCCCCAGCATTTT. This chain links TRBV6-1 with TRBJ1-5; D remains ambiguous. CDR3 length: 14 residues. V was cut by 0 bases and J by 0 bases, with 3 bases left in between. Per germline, CDR1 MNHNS and CDR2 SASEGT.

This clone showed up just once. The rearrangement uses TRBV7-2 and TRBJ1-1; no reliable D call. Trimming shortened V by 2 bases and J by 5 bases, and 21 bases separated the two germline ends. Germline-derived CDR1 and CDR2 are SGHTA and FQGNSA. The CDR3 is made up of 17 amino acids. This CDR3 reads CASSLSTVAFGFTEAFF. The CDR3 DNA reads TGTGCCAGCAGCTTATCGACCGTGGCTTTCGGATTTACTGAAGCTTTCTTT.

This sequence joins TRBV25-1 and TRBJ1-6; D unresolved. With 2 bases removed from V and 14 bases from J, the gap between germline ends came to 7 bases. The CDR3 is 11 residues long. Germline values: CDR1 MGHDK, CDR2 SYGVNS. Here the CDR3 DNA reads TGTGCCAGCAGTGAACAGTTAACCCTCCACTTT. Translation gives CASSEQLTLHF.

J is TRBJ2-3 and V is TRBV7-2; no firm D call. The CDR3 spans 14 residues. Germline V gene sequence: CDR1 SGHTA, CDR2 FQGNSA. Trimming shortened V by 2 bases and J by 2 bases, and 8 bases separated the two germline ends. For the CDR3, the DNA is TGTGCCAGCAGCTTAAGGACGATCACAGATACGCAGTATTTT. This codes for CASSLRTITDTQYF. The whole variable domain, filled in from reference TRBV7-2 and TRBJ2-3, reads GAGVSQSPSNKVTEKGKDVELRCDPISGHTALYWYRQSLGQGLEFLIYFQGNSAPDKSGLPSDRFSAERTGGSVSTLTIQRTQQEDSAVYLCASSLRTITDTQYFGPGTRLTVL.

The V call is TRBV30, the J call TRBJ1-3, with 10 bases that match TRBD1. This CDR3 contains 16 residues. The germline gives CDR1 GTSNPN, CDR2 SVGIG (reference sequence). Trimming cost V 2 bases and J 3 bases; bases outside gene matches: 7. The CDR3 here is CAWSPGTGVYGNTIYF. The CDR3, as DNA: TGTGCCTGGAGTCCCGGGACAGGGGTATATGGAAACACCATATATTTT. Together with reference TRBV30 and TRBJ1-3, the CDR3 gives the full variable domain: SQTIHQWPATLVQPVGSPLSLECTVEGTSNPNLYWYRQAAGRGLQLLFYSVGIGQISSEVPQNLSASRPQDRQFILSSKKLLLSDSGFYLCAWSPGTGVYGNTIYFGEGSWLTVV.

The rearrangement uses TRBV30 and TRBJ2-5, with D unclear. Germline V gene data show CDR1 as GTSNPN and CDR2 as SVGIG (reference sequence). The CDR3 is 11 residues long. V lost 2 bases and J 4 bases, leaving 5 bases between the germline ends. CDR3 coding DNA: TGTGCCTGGAGTACGGGAGAGACCCAGTACTTC. It specifies CAWSTGETQYF.

The chain uses TRBV6-5 and TRBJ2-1, with 9 bases identical to TRBD1. This CDR3 spans 15 amino acids. Germline lookup yields CDR1 MNHEY and CDR2 SVGAGI. V shed 2 bases and J 5 bases; nucleotides not matched to a gene: 4. CDR3 nucleotides: TGTGCCAGCAGTTACGGGGACAGGGTCCACAATGAGCAGTTCTTC. It encodes CASSYGDRVHNEQFF.

The J gene is TRBJ2-7, the V gene TRBV27; unclear D gene. CDR3 length equals 13 residues. Germline V gene data show CDR1 as MNHEY and CDR2 as SMNVEV (reference sequence). V shed 4 bases and J shed 1 base, with 8 bases lying between them. The DNA for the CDR3 is TGTGCCAGCAGTTCAGGAGCTTCCTACGAGCAGTACTTC. It encodes CASSSGASYEQYF.

The chain has TRBV19 and TRBJ2-1; D is unclear. Deletions cut 3 bases from V and 4 bases from J, with 10 bases between. The CDR3 covers 14 residues. Germline values: CDR1 LNHDA, CDR2 SQIVND (reference sequence). CDR3 bases: TGTGCCAGTAGTATGGAGTCCGGTTACAATGAGCAGTTCTTC. It encodes CASSMESGYNEQFF.

The chain couples TRBV28 to TRBJ2-2, with D tentatively TRBD1 (6 bases). The CDR3 covers 15 residues. Germline assignment: CDR1 MDHEN and CDR2 SYDVKM. V lost 4 bases, J lost 9 bases, and 18 bases lay in between. CDR3 bases: TGTGCCAGCAGTTCTTCAGGGGCCTCTTCCCGGGAGCTGTTTTTT. This encodes CASSSSGASSRELFF.

CDR3 bases: TGTGCCAGCAGCTTAGGGGGGGGGAATGCCTACGAGCAGTACTTC. Its translation: CASSLGGGNAYEQYF. This chain joins TRBV5-4 and TRBJ2-7, with D perhaps matching TRBD2 (7 bases). The CDR3 is made up of 15 amino acids. Germline V CDR1 and CDR2: SGHNT, YYREEE (reference sequence). V lost 2 bases and J 2 bases, leaving 14 bases between the germline ends.

The V call is TRBV10-3, the J call TRBJ2-3, with 11 bases aligning to TRBD2. The CDR3 is 16 amino acids. Germline CDR1 reads ENHRY; CDR2 reads SYGVKD. Trimming took 8 bases from V and 2 from J; bases not matched to a gene: 9. CDR3 bases: TGTGCCATCGGTAAAGGGACTAGCGGACCCACAGATACGCAGTATTTT. Translated: CAIGKGTSGPTDTQYF.

In the case of this clone: The junction does not match germline at one end; this may be a read error. This chain connects TRBV14 to TRBJ1-2; D unclear. The CDR3 totals 15 residues. Germline CDR1 and CDR2: SGHDN and FVKESK. CDR3 sequence (DNA): TGTGCCAGCAGTCAAGGCAATCCAGCTCACTATGGCTACACCTTC. Translating it yields CASSQGNPAHYGYTF.

The sample holds one count of this clone. The chain couples TRBV25-1 to TRBJ2-4, with 7 nucleotides matching TRBD1. CDR3 size: 16 residues. Looked up from germline, CDR1 is MGHDK and CDR2 is SYGVNS. With V trimmed by 4 bases and J by 8 bases, 14 bases remained unmatched. In DNA, the CDR3 is TGTGCCAGCAGTGGGCCAAGGGGACAGAATCCGGACATTCAGTACTTC. It specifies CASSGPRGQNPDIQYF.

This clone was counted only a few times. CDR3 residues: CASSPVGTDGYTF. CDR3 in DNA: TGCGCCAGCAGCCCGGTGGGCACGGATGGCTACACCTTC. The chain couples TRBV5-1 to TRBJ1-2; D gene unclear. The germline gives CDR1 SGHRS, CDR2 YFSETQ. The CDR3 spans 13 residues. V lost 4 bases, J lost 6 bases, and 13 bases lay in between. The complete variable domain, with remaining parts taken from reference TRBV5-1 and TRBJ1-2, reads KAGVTQTPRYLIKTRGQQVTLSCSPISGHRSVSWYQQTPGQGLQFLFEYFSETQRNKGNFPGRFSGRQFSNSRSEMNVSTLELGDSALYLCASSPVGTDGYTFGSGTRLTVV.

This clone was seen a single time. The chain joins TRBV29-1 to TRBJ2-3; 10 nucleotides agree with TRBD2. This CDR3 contains 16 residues. V lost 3 bases, J lost 2 bases, and 8 bases stayed unmatched. In germline, CDR1 is SQVTM, CDR2 ANQGSEA. The CDR3 loop is CSVEDSSGGYTDTQYF. The CDR3 DNA is TGCAGCGTTGAGGACTCTAGCGGGGGATACACAGATACGCAGTATTTT.

The V call is TRBV3-1 (or the pseudogene TRBV3-2), the J call TRBJ2-1; 16 bases line up with TRBD2. Trimming removed 3 bases from V and 0 bases from J; junction bases left unmatched: 5. The CDR3 spans 19 residues. CDR1 and CDR2 (germline): LGHDT, YNNKEL (reference sequence). The CDR3 DNA reads TGTGCCAGCAGCCAGCCGGGACTAGCGGGGGGGCTCTCCTACAATGAGCAGTTCTTC. Translating gives CASSQPGLAGGLSYNEQFF.

This rearrangement joins TRBV6-5 to TRBJ1-3; no clear D. V was shortened by 6 bases and J by 0 bases, with 6 bases between the two germline ends. CDR3 length equals 13 residues. Germline V CDR1 and CDR2: MNHEY, SVGAGI. Here the CDR3 reads CASSPDSGNTIYF. The CDR3 nucleotides read TGTGCCAGCAGCCCCGACTCTGGAAACACCATATATTTT.

V gene TRBV7-3 combines with J gene TRBJ2-5; TRBD2 aligns across 8 bases. V lost 2 bases, J lost 3 bases, and 5 bases stayed unmatched. The CDR3 contains 15 residues. CDR1 and CDR2 from the germline V gene are SGHTA and FQGTGA. The CDR3 spells CASSLGVSGKETQYF. DNA for the CDR3: TGTGCCAGCAGCTTAGGGGTTAGCGGGAAAGAGACCCAGTACTTC.

CDR3 loop: CASRLAGDTQYF. CDR3 in DNA: TGTGCTAGTCGACTAGCGGGGGATACGCAGTATTTT. The rearrangement joins TRBV12-5 to TRBJ2-3, with 11 bases identical to TRBD2. Germline V lookup: CDR1 LGHNT, CDR2 FRNRAP. The CDR3 is made up of 12 amino acids. V lost 8 bases and J lost 6; bases outside the gene matches: 1. The variable domain in full, completed from reference TRBV12-5 and TRBJ2-3, reads DARVTQTPRHKVTEMGQEVTMRCQPILGHNTVFWYRQTMMQGLELLAYFRNRAPLDDSGMPKDRFSAEMPDATLATLKIQPSEPRDSAVYFCASRLAGDTQYFGPGTRLTVL.

V is TRBV6-5 and J is TRBJ2-1; D remains ambiguous. The ends were cut back, 5 bases at V and 7 bases at J, with 6 bases in the middle. Looked up from germline, CDR1 is MNHEY and CDR2 is SVGAGI. This CDR3 contains 11 residues. CDR3 sequence (DNA): TGTGCCAGCAGTCTTTGGAATGAGCAGTTCTTC. Encoded protein: CASSLWNEQFF.